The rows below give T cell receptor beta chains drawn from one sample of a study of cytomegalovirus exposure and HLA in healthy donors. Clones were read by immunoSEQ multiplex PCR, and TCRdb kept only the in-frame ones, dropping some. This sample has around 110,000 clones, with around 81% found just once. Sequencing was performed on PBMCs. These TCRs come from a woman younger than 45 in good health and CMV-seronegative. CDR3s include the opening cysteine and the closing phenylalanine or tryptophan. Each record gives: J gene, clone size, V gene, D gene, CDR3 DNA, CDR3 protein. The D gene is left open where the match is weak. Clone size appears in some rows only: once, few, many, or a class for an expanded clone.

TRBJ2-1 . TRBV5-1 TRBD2 TGCGCCAGCACCGCGGCTGGCGGGAGGACGCAAAACAATGAGCAGTTCTTC CASTAAGGRTQNNEQFF
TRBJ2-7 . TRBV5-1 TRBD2 TGCGCCAGCAGCTTGGCCAGCGGGGCCTACGAGCAGTACTTC CASSLASGAYEQYF
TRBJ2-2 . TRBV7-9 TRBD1 TGTGCCAGCAGCCAACCACTCCGGGACAGGGGAACCGGGGAGCTGTTTTTT CASSQPLRDRGTGELFF
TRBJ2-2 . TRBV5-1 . TGCGCCAGCAGACCTCTCTCAGGGGCCGGGGAGCTGTTTTTT CASRPLSGAGELFF
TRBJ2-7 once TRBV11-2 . TGTGCCAGCAGCCCGGCTATAGCGGAACTAGACTACGAGCAGTACTTC CASSPAIAELDYEQYF
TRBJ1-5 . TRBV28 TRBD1 TGTGCCAGCAGTTCGACAGGGGGTAAGAAGCCCCAGCATTTT CASSSTGGKKPQHF
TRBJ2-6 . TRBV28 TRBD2 TGTGCCAGCAGTCAACGGGACTACAACGTCCTGACTTTC CASSQRDYNVLTF
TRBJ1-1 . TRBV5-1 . TGCGCCAGCAGCGCGGGGGTGAACACTGAAGCTTTCTTT CASSAGVNTEAFF
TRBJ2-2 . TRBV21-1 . TGTGCCGGAAGAGGGACACTCTGGCCGAACACCGGGGAGCTGTTTTTT CAGRGTLWPNTGELFF
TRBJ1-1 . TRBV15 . TGTGCCACCAGCAGAACCTCGGGTGGGAACACTGAAGCTTTCTTT CATSRTSGGNTEAFF
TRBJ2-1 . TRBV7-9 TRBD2 TGTGCCAGCAGCTTACGTCCTAGCGGGACGGGTGAGCAGTTCTTC CASSLRPSGTGEQFF
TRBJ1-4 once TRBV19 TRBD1 TGTGCCAGTGGAAACAGGGGCGCGACGACTAATGAAAAACTGTTTTTT CASGNRGATTNEKLFF
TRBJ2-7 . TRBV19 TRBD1 TGTGCCAGTAGTGCCCACCCCAGGGGGCGGCCCTACGAGCAGTACTTC CASSAHPRGRPYEQYF
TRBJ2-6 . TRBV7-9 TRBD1 TGTGCCAGCAGCAGGGCTAGACAGGGGGCTCGAGGGGCCAACGTCCTGACTTTC CASSRARQGARGANVLTF
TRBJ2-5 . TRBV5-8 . TGTGCCAGCAGCTTGGAGGGGTCAGGGACCCAGTACTTC CASSLEGSGTQYF
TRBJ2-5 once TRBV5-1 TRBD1 TGCGCCAGCAGCACGGGACAGGGGATCGAGACCCAGTACTTC CASSTGQGIETQYF
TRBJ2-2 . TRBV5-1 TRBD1 TGCGCCAGCAGCTTGCCCGGGACAGGCAACACCGGGGAGCTGTTTTTT CASSLPGTGNTGELFF
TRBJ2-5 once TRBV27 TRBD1 TGTGCCGTCAGGGACAGGGGGATCGGGGAGACCCAGTACTTC CAVRDRGIGETQYF
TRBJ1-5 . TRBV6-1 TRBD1 TGTGCCAGCAGTGACAGGACAGGGCCATATAGCAATCAGCCCCAGCATTTT CASSDRTGPYSNQPQHF
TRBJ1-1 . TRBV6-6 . TGTGCCAGCACGGGAAAAGTGAACACTGAAGCTTTCTTT CASTGKVNTEAFF
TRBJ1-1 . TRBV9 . TGTGCCAGCAGCGCGGGGGGTGTGGTTCCAGCTTTCTTT CASSAGGVVPAFF
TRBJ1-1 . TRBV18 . TGTGCCAGCTCACCCCAGCCGGACTCCACTGAAGCTTTCTTT CASSPQPDSTEAFF
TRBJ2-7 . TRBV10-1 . TGCGCCAGCAGTGAAATCAATAGCGGAGTCTACGAGCAGTACTTC CASSEINSGVYEQYF
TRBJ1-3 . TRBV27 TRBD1 TGTGCCAGCGGGTCCGGGACAGCTAGAAACACCATATATTTT CASGSGTARNTIYF
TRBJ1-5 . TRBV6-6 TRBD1 TGTGCCAGCAGTTACGGGACAGAGTCCTTCAATCAGCCCCAGCATTTT CASSYGTESFNQPQHF
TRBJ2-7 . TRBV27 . TGTGCCAGCAGTTTATGGCAGGGACTCTCCTACGAGCAGTACTTC CASSLWQGLSYEQYF
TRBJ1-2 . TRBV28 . TGTGCCAGCAGCTTCCGTGGGGGCCTTGGTGGCTACACCTTC CASSFRGGLGGYTF
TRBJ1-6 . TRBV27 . TGTGCCAGCAGTCCAAGACAAGGGGGTTCACCCCTCCACTTT CASSPRQGGSPLHF
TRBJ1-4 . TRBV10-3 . TGTGCCATCAGTGAGTCGGTGGTACAGGCGGGGGAAAAACTGTTTTTT CAISESVVQAGEKLFF
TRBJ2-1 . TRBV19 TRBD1 TGTGCCAGTAGTTCCGGACAGGGGGGATACAATGAGCAGTTCTTC CASSSGQGGYNEQFF
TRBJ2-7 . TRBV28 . TGTGCCAGCAGTTCCCCTCCGGAGGGAAATTCCTACGAGCAGTACTTC CASSSPPEGNSYEQYF
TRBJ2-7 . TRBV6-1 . TGTGCCAGCGGATCAGGGATTTACGAGCAGTACTTC CASGSGIYEQYF
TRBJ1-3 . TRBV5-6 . TGTGCCAGCAGCTCTTCAGGGGCCGGAAACACCATATATTTT CASSSSGAGNTIYF
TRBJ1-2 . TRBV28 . TGTGCCAGCACCCGACAGATCTATGGCTACACCTTC CASTRQIYGYTF
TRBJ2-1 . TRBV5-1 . TGCGCCAGCAGCTTGCAGGACAGTTACAATGAGCAGTTCTTC CASSLQDSYNEQFF
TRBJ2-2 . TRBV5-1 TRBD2 TGCGCCAGCAGTTCCGGGAGGGAGGTCACCGGGGAGCTGTTTTTT CASSSGREVTGELFF
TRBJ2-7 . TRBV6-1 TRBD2 TGTGCCAGCAGTGAACCGGGAGGCGAGCAGTACTTC CASSEPGGEQYF
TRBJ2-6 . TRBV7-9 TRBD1 TGTGCCAGCAGCACGGGACAGGGGGCGACTGGGGCCAACGTCCTGACTTTC CASSTGQGATGANVLTF
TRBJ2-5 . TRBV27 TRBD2 TGTGCCAGCAGTCCGCTGACTAGCCGAGAGACCCAGTACTTC CASSPLTSRETQYF
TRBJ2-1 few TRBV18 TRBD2 TGTGCCAGCTCACCAGCGGGAGGGCCACAAGAGCAGTTCTTC CASSPAGGPQEQFF
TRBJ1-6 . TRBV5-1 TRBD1 TGCGCCAGCAGCGGGCGGGCAGGGGGCGATTCACCCCTCCACTTT CASSGRAGGDSPLHF
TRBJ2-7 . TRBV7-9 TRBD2 TGTGCCAGCAGCCAGCCCGAAGTTAGCGGGGGAAGGAGCTCCTACGAGCAGTACTTC CASSQPEVSGGRSSYEQYF
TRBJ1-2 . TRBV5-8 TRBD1 TGTGCCAGCAGCTTAGGGACAGGGTACTATGGCTACACCTTC CASSLGTGYYGYTF
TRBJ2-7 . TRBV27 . TGTGCCAGCAGTACCGACATTGGCAGCTACGAGCAGTACTTC CASSTDIGSYEQYF
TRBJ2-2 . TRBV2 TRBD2 TGTGCCAGCACCCCTAGCGGGGCGAACACCGGGGAGCTGTTTTTT CASTPSGANTGELFF
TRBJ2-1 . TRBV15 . TGTGCCACCAGCACCAGACCGGGTGAGCAGTTCTTC CATSTRPGEQFF
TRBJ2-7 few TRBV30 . TGTGCCTGCGGGTACGAGCAGTACTTC CACGYEQYF
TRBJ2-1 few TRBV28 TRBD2 TGTGCTAGCGGAAGCGGGAGTTCCTACAATGAGCAGTTCTTC CASGSGSSYNEQFF
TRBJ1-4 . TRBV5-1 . TGCGCCAGCAGCTTGGCCGGGAATCCCTCAACTAATGAAAAACTGTTTTTT CASSLAGNPSTNEKLFF
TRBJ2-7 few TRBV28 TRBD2 TGTGCCAGCAGTCCCACCCCCCCTAGCGGGAGTCCCCACGAGCAGTACTTC CASSPTPPSGSPHEQYF
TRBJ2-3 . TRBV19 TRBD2 TGTGCCACCGGGACTAGCGGCACAGATACGCAGTATTTT CATGTSGTDTQYF
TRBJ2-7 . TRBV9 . TGTGCCAGCAGCGTAGCAAGCGTTCCCTACGAGCAGTACTTC CASSVASVPYEQYF
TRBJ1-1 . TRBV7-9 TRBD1 TGTTCCAGCTTAAGAGGGACAGGGGGATCGTGGACTGAAGCTTTCTTT CSSLRGTGGSWTEAFF
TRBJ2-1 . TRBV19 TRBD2 TGTGCCAGTACCACAGAGAGGCTAGCGGGAGGGCCGAGCTCCTACAATGAGCAGTTCTTC CASTTERLAGGPSSYNEQFF